This T cell receptor (beta chain) was sequenced for a study of cytomegalovirus exposure and HLA in healthy donors. Study conclusions and caveats: The study listed under 200 cytomegalovirus-associated TCR beta chains. CMV serostatus was the only immune exposure information that was available.

Points on this clone: Its antigen remains unknown.

The CDR3 has 15 residues. V was clipped by 11 bases and J by 6 bases; unmatched bases: 12. Looked up from germline, CDR1 is ENHRY and CDR2 is SYGVKD. The PCR employed 60 Vbeta primers together with 13 Jbeta primers. The table came from immunoSEQ multiplex PCR; TCRdb's copy has only in-frame clones and leaves some out. The sample has around 190,000 clones, around nine tenths seen once; the top ten hold 1.5% to 2%. The clonotype originates from a woman aged 18-29 years in good health and CMV-seronegative. The chain is built from TRBV10-3 and TRBJ1-5; TRBD1 matches at 11 bases. What was sequenced was PBMCs. The CDR3 nucleotides read TGTGCCCCGATTTGGGACAGGGGGATTCCTCAGCCCCAGCATTTT. This codes for CAPIWDRGIPQPQHF.